This is a list of T cell receptor beta chains from one sample in a study of shared clonotypes between healthy human individuals. Profiled with immunoSEQ multiplex PCR; TCRdb holds only in-frame clones, not every one. The table records over 2,000,000 clones, 93% of them present only once. The sequencing sample was made of naive CD8+ T cells from PBMCs. The source of these receptors is a man aged 18 to 29 in good health. Some clones in this sample may be carry-over from other donors' samples. Both conserved end residues are part of each CDR3. The D gene is left open where the match is weak. Not every row has a clone size; where given, it reads once, few, many or a size class.

d_gene: NA; v_gene: TRBV27; abundance: NA; j_gene: TRBJ1-1; len: 11; CDR3nt: TGTGTCTCCCGAAAGGGAGCTGAAGCTTTCTTT; CDR3aa: CVSRKGAEAFF
d_gene: NA; v_gene: TRBV7-9; abundance: NA; j_gene: TRBJ1-5; len: 13; CDR3nt: TGTGCCAGCAGCTTCGCAGAGAATCAGCCCCAGCATTTT; CDR3aa: CASSFAENQPQHF
d_gene: TRBD2; v_gene: TRBV4-1; abundance: NA; j_gene: TRBJ2-7; len: 16; CDR3nt: TGCGCCAGCAGCCAAGTGGGGAGGACTAGCGGGATATGGCAGTACTTC; CDR3aa: CASSQVGRTSGIWQYF
d_gene: TRBD1; v_gene: TRBV7-3; abundance: NA; j_gene: TRBJ2-7; len: 19; CDR3nt: TGTGCCAGCAGCTCACAAACCTTGCGGTCCGGGGACAGGGGGGACGAGCAGTACTTC; CDR3aa: CASSSQTLRSGDRGDEQYF
d_gene: NA; v_gene: TRBV9; abundance: NA; j_gene: TRBJ2-7; len: 15; CDR3nt: TGTGCCAGCAGCGTAGGGGGGGCAGACTCCTACGAGCAGTACTTC; CDR3aa: CASSVGGADSYEQYF
d_gene: NA; v_gene: TRBV27; abundance: NA; j_gene: TRBJ1-2; len: 13; CDR3nt: NA; CDR3aa: CASSFGEGEGYTF
d_gene: NA; v_gene: TRBV7-2; abundance: once; j_gene: TRBJ1-1; len: 15; CDR3nt: TGTGCCAGCAGCTTAACCCCGGCGGGGAACACTGAAGCTTTCTTT; CDR3aa: CASSLTPAGNTEAFF
d_gene: TRBD1; v_gene: TRBV27; abundance: once; j_gene: TRBJ2-1; len: 17; CDR3nt: TGTGCCAGCAGTTCTTTCTACCGGGACAGGGGAAGTAATGAGCAGTTCTTC; CDR3aa: CASSSFYRDRGSNEQFF
d_gene: TRBD2; v_gene: TRBV5-1; abundance: once; j_gene: TRBJ2-3; len: 15; CDR3nt: TGCGCCAGCAGCTTGCGGACTAGCGGCACAGATACGCAGTATTTT; CDR3aa: CASSLRTSGTDTQYF
d_gene: TRBD1; v_gene: TRBV9; abundance: NA; j_gene: TRBJ1-3; len: 15; CDR3nt: TGTGCCAGCAGCGCGACAGGGGGTTCTGGAAACACCATATATTTT; CDR3aa: CASSATGGSGNTIYF
d_gene: TRBD1; v_gene: TRBV10-2; abundance: NA; j_gene: TRBJ2-2; len: 14; CDR3nt: TGCGCCACCAGGGGACAGGGGAACACCGGGGAGCTGTTTTTT; CDR3aa: CATRGQGNTGELFF
d_gene: TRBD2; v_gene: TRBV6-1; abundance: NA; j_gene: TRBJ2-6; len: 18; CDR3nt: TGTGCCAGCAGTGAGCCGCCCGGGGGGATCTCTGGGGCCAACGTCCTGACTTTC; CDR3aa: CASSEPPGGISGANVLTF
d_gene: NA; v_gene: TRBV4-1; abundance: NA; j_gene: TRBJ2-6; len: 18; CDR3nt: TGCGCCAGCAGCCAAGTTGAGAAACAGAGCTCTGGGGCCAACGTCCTGACTTTC; CDR3aa: CASSQVEKQSSGANVLTF
d_gene: NA; v_gene: TRBV27; abundance: NA; j_gene: TRBJ2-3; len: 16; CDR3nt: TGTGCCAGCAGTTCCGTGACAGCCACGAACACAGATACGCAGTATTTT; CDR3aa: CASSSVTATNTDTQYF
d_gene: NA; v_gene: TRBV10-1; abundance: NA; j_gene: TRBJ2-5; len: 15; CDR3nt: TGCGCCAGCAGTGAGTCCGCGGGGTTCGGGGAGACCCAGTACTTC; CDR3aa: CASSESAGFGETQYF
d_gene: NA; v_gene: TRBV6-1; abundance: NA; j_gene: TRBJ2-5; len: 17; CDR3nt: TGTGCCAGCAGTGAAGCACATCACAGGGTGGGGGGGGAGACCCAGTACTTC; CDR3aa: CASSEAHHRVGGETQYF
d_gene: NA; v_gene: TRBV7-9; abundance: few; j_gene: TRBJ2-2; len: 13; CDR3nt: TGTGCCAGCAGCTTAAGTACCACCGGGGAGCTGTTTTTT; CDR3aa: CASSLSTTGELFF
d_gene: NA; v_gene: TRBV7-9; abundance: NA; j_gene: TRBJ2-2; len: 15; CDR3nt: TGTGCCAGCAGCGTTCAGGGACTCAACACCGGGGAGCTGTTTTTT; CDR3aa: CASSVQGLNTGELFF
d_gene: TRBD1; v_gene: TRBV5-6; abundance: NA; j_gene: TRBJ2-7; len: 16; CDR3nt: TGTGCCAGCAGCATTACCGGGACAGGATTCTCCTACGAGCAGTACTTC; CDR3aa: CASSITGTGFSYEQYF
d_gene: TRBD2; v_gene: TRBV9; abundance: NA; j_gene: TRBJ2-1; len: 17; CDR3nt: TGTGCCAGCAGCGTAGCTAGGGTAGCGGGATCCTACAATGAGCAGTTCTTC; CDR3aa: CASSVARVAGSYNEQFF
d_gene: NA; v_gene: TRBV7-9; abundance: NA; j_gene: TRBJ1-4; len: 14; CDR3nt: TGTGCCAGCAGCCCCGGCAGGGGTTTTGAAAAACTGTTTTTT; CDR3aa: CASSPGRGFEKLFF
d_gene: TRBD1; v_gene: TRBV5-6; abundance: once; j_gene: TRBJ1-1; len: 16; CDR3nt: TGTGCCAGCAGCTTGGGGCCCGGGACAGGGGGCACTGAAGCTTTCTTT; CDR3aa: CASSLGPGTGGTEAFF
d_gene: TRBD2; v_gene: TRBV2; abundance: NA; j_gene: TRBJ2-1; len: 17; CDR3nt: TGTGCCAGCAGTGCCGGACTAGCGGGCCACAGTTACAATGAGCAGTTCTTC; CDR3aa: CASSAGLAGHSYNEQFF
d_gene: TRBD1; v_gene: TRBV6-4; abundance: NA; j_gene: TRBJ2-1; len: 13; CDR3nt: TGTGCCAGCAGACAGGGGTTTAGCAATGAGCAGTTCTTC; CDR3aa: CASRQGFSNEQFF
d_gene: TRBD2; v_gene: TRBV7-6; abundance: NA; j_gene: TRBJ2-3; len: 15; CDR3nt: TGTGCCAGCAGCGCCGGACTAGCGTCGACAGATACGCAGTATTTT; CDR3aa: CASSAGLASTDTQYF
d_gene: NA; v_gene: TRBV5-4; abundance: few; j_gene: TRBJ2-7; len: 11; CDR3nt: TGTGCCAGCAGCTTGGACCACGAGCAGTACTTC; CDR3aa: CASSLDHEQYF
d_gene: TRBD2; v_gene: TRBV5-1; abundance: NA; j_gene: TRBJ2-1; len: 15; CDR3nt: TGCGCCAGCAGCTTTGAGCTAGCGGGTCTCGATGAGCAGTTCTTC; CDR3aa: CASSFELAGLDEQFF
d_gene: TRBD2; v_gene: TRBV7-9; abundance: NA; j_gene: TRBJ2-5; len: 15; CDR3nt: TGTGCCAGCAGCTTACTAGCGGGAGAGGGAGAGACCCAGTACTTC; CDR3aa: CASSLLAGEGETQYF
d_gene: NA; v_gene: TRBV28; abundance: NA; j_gene: TRBJ2-7; len: 11; CDR3nt: TGTGCCAGCAAGAAGACCTACGAGCAGTACTTC; CDR3aa: CASKKTYEQYF